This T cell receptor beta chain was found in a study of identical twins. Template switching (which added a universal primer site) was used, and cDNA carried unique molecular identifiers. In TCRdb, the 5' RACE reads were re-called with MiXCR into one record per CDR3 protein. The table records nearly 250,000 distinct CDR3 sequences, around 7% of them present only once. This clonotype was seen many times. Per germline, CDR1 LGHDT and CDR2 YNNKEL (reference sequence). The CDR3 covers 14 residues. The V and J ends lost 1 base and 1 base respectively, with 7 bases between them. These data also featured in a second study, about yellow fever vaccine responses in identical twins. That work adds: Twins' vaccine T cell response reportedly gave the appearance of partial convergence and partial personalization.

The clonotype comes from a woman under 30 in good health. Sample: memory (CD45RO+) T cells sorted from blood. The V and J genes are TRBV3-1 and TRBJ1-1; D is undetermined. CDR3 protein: CASSQVVANTEAFF. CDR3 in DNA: TGTGCCAGCAGCCAAGTCGTAGCGAACACTGAAGCTTTCTTT.